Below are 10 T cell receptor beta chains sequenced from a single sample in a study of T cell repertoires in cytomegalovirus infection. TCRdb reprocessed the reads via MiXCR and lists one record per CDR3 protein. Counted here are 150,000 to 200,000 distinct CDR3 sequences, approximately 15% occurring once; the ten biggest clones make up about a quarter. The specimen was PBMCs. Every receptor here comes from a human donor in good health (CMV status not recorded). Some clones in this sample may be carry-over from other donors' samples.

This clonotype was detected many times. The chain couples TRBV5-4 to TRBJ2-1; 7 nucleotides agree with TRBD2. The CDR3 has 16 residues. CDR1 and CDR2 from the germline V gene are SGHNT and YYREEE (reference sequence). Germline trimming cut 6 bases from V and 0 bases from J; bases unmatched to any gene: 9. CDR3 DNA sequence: TGTGCCAGCACCTTAGCGGGCCCAAGCTCCTACAATGAGCAGTTCTTC. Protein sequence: CASTLAGPSSYNEQFF.

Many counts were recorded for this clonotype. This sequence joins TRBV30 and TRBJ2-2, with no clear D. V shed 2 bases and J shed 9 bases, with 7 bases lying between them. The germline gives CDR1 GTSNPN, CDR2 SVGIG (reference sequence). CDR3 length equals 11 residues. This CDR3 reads CAWSPTRELFF. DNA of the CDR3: TGTGCCTGGAGTCCGACCCGGGAGCTGTTTTTT.

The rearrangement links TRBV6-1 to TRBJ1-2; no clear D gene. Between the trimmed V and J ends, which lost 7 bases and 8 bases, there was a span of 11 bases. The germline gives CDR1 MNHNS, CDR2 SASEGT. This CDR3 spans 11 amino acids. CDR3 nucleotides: TGTGCCAGCAAAAACAGTGGGGGCTACACCTTC. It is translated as CASKNSGGYTF.

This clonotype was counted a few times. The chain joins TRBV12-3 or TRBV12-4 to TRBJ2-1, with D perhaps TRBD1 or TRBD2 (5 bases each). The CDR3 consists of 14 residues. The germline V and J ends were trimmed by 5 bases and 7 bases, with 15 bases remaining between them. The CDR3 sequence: CASSGLRGTNEQFF. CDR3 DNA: TGTGCCAGCAGTGGGCTGAGGGGCACAAATGAGCAGTTCTTC.

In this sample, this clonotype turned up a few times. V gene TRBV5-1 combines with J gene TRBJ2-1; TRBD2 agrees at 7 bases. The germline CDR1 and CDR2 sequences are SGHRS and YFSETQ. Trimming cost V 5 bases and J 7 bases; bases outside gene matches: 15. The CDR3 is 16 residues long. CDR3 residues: CASSLTGTMITNEQFF. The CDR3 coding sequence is TGCGCCAGCAGTCTCACCGGGACTATGATTACAAATGAGCAGTTCTTC.

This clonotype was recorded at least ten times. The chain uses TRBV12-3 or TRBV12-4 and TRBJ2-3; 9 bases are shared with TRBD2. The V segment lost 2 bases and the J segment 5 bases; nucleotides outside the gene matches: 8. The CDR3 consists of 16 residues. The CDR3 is CASSLNLAGVEDTQYF. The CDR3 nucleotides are TGTGCCAGCAGTTTAAATTTAGCGGGGGTGGAAGATACGCAGTATTTT.

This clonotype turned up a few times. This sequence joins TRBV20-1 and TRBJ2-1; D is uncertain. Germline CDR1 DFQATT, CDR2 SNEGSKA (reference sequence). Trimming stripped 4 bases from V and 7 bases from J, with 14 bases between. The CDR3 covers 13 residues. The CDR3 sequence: CSAKPSARNEQFF. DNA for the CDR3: TGCAGTGCTAAACCTTCAGCAAGGAATGAGCAGTTCTTC.

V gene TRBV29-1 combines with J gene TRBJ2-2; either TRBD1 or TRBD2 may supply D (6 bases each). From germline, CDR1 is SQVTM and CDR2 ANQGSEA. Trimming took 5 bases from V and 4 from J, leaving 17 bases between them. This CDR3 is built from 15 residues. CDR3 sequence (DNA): TGCAGCGTTAGAAGAGGGGGGTGGGCCACCGGGGAGCTGTTTTTT. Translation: CSVRRGGWATGELFF.

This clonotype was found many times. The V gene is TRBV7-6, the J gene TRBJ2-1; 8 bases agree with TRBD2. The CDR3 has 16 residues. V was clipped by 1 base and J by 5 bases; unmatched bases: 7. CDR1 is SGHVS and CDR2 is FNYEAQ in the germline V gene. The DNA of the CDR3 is TGTGCCAGCAGCTTAGACGTCGGGGGGGCGAACAATGAGCAGTTCTTC. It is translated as CASSLDVGGANNEQFF.

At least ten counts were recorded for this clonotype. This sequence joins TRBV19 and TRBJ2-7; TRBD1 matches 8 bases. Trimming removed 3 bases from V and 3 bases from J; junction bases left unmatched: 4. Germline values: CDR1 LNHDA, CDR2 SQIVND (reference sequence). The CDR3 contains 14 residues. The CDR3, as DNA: TGTGCCAGTAGTATTGGACAGGGCCACTACGAGCAGTACTTC. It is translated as CASSIGQGHYEQYF.